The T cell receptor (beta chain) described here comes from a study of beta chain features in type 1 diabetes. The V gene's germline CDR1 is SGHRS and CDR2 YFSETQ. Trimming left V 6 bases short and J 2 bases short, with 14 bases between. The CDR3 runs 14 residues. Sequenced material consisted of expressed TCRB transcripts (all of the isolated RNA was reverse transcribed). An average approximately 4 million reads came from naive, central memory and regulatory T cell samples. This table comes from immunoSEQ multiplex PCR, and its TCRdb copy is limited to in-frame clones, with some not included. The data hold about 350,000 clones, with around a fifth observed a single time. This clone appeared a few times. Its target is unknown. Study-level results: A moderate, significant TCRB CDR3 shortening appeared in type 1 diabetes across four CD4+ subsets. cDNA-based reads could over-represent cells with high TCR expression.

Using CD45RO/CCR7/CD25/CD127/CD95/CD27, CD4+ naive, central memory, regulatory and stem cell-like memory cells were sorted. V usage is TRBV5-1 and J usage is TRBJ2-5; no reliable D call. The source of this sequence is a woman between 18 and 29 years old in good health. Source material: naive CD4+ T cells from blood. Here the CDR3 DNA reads TGCGCCAGCAAGGTGCTGGCGGATCAAGAGACCCAGTACTTC. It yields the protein CASKVLADQETQYF.